This entry lists 20 T cell receptor beta chains sequenced from one sample in a study of technical replicates of blood from a handful of donors. TCRdb keeps only in-frame clones here, not all; method: immunoSEQ multiplex PCR. Of about 60,000 clones listed, about 83% are singletons. The specimen sequenced was PBMCs. These receptors came from a human donor in good health. Some clones in this sample may be carry-over from other donors' samples.

The V gene is TRBV2, the J gene TRBJ2-7; D is unclear. Germline CDR1 SNHLY, CDR2 FYNNEI. The CDR3 has 13 amino acids. V was clipped by 4 bases and J by 2 bases, with 9 bases between them. CDR3 sequence reads: CASSVWATYEQYF. CDR3 coding DNA: TGTGCCAGCAGTGTGTGGGCCACCTACGAGCAGTACTTC.

This clone was recorded only once. The chain uses TRBV5-1 and TRBJ2-1; perhaps TRBD2 as D (6 bases). Germline values: CDR1 SGHRS, CDR2 YFSETQ. This CDR3 is built from 15 residues. Trimming took off 0 bases at V and 2 bases at J, with 9 bases between the two ends. Here the CDR3 reads CASSLGDSTYNEQFF. The CDR3 DNA reads TGCGCCAGCAGCTTGGGGGACTCGACCTACAATGAGCAGTTCTTC.

This clone turned up a few times. This chain joins TRBV7-7 and TRBJ2-7, with TRBD1 matching over 8 bases. The CDR3 length is 13 residues. The V and J ends lost 3 bases and 9 bases, in that order; junction bases with no gene match: 7. Germline V lookup: CDR1 SSHAT, CDR2 FNYEAQ (reference sequence). This chain's CDR3 is CASSLTQGAGQYF. CDR3 in DNA: TGTGCCAGCAGCTTGACTCAGGGGGCAGGGCAGTACTTC.

The chain carries TRBV29-1 and TRBJ1-3; the D gene is possibly TRBD1 (6 bases). The CDR3 length is 13 residues. Germline CDR1 SQVTM, CDR2 ANQGSEA. The germline V and J ends were trimmed by 6 bases and 3 bases, with 12 bases remaining between them. The CDR3 loop is CSVGAGVGNTIYF. The CDR3 region has the DNA TGCAGCGTCGGGGCAGGGGTTGGAAACACCATATATTTT.

The chain's CDR3 is CASSPPARETQYF. CDR3 DNA sequence: TGTGCCAGCTCACCCCCGGCCAGGGAGACCCAGTACTTC. The gene calls are TRBV18 and TRBJ2-5, with D uncertain. This CDR3 is built from 13 residues. Germline CDR1 and CDR2: KGHSH and LQKENI. Between the trimmed V and J ends, which lost 3 bases and 5 bases, there was a span of 10 bases.

The chain recombines TRBV9 with TRBJ2-7; no clear D gene. Trimming removed 0 bases at V and 0 bases at J, with 7 bases between. This CDR3 comprises 14 residues. CDR1 and CDR2 (germline): SGDLS, YYNGEE. CDR3 nucleotides: TGTGCCAGCAGCGTAGGAGATAACTCCTACGAGCAGTACTTC. This codes for CASSVGDNSYEQYF.

The chain uses TRBV7-9 and TRBJ2-1, with TRBD2 identical over 7 bases. The CDR3 contains 14 residues. Germline CDR1 and CDR2: SEHNR and FQNEAQ (reference sequence). The V and J ends lost 4 bases and 8 bases, in that order; junction bases with no gene match: 8. This CDR3 reads CASSSGLLHHEQFF. The CDR3 DNA reads as TGTGCCAGCAGCTCGGGACTACTTCACCATGAGCAGTTCTTC.

This chain joins TRBV9 and TRBJ2-7, with TRBD2 matching 8 bases. V was clipped by 0 bases and J by 2 bases; unmatched bases: 4. Germline-derived CDR1 and CDR2 are SGDLS and YYNGEE. This CDR3 is built from 15 residues. The CDR3 is CASSVAGGGTYEQYF. In DNA, the CDR3 is TGTGCCAGCAGCGTAGCTGGCGGGGGGACCTACGAGCAGTACTTC.

The gene calls are TRBV4-2 and TRBJ1-5; possible D gene TRBD1, 6 bases. Germline lookup yields CDR1 LGHNA and CDR2 YNFKEQ. This CDR3 contains 15 residues. The ends were cut back, 0 bases at V and 5 bases at J, with 11 bases in the middle. The CDR3 region is CASSQDARGYQPQHF. The CDR3, as DNA: TGTGCCAGCAGCCAAGATGCCAGGGGCTATCAGCCCCAGCATTTT.

This clone was counted a single time. The V and J genes are TRBV7-2 and TRBJ1-5, with D unclear. This CDR3 has 15 amino acids. V was cut by 1 base and J by 1 base, with 8 bases left in between. The germline V gene encodes CDR1 SGHTA and CDR2 FQGNSA. The CDR3, as DNA: TGTGCCAGCAGCTTAGTGGGCGAGAGCAATCAGCCCCAGCATTTT. Translated: CASSLVGESNQPQHF.

The rearrangement links TRBV7-2 to TRBJ2-1, with 7 bases identical to TRBD1. Germline V gives CDR1 SGHTA, CDR2 FQGNSA. The CDR3 contains 14 residues. With V trimmed by 2 bases and J by 8 bases, 6 bases remained unmatched. This CDR3 reads CASSLRQGGDEQFF. For the CDR3, the DNA is TGTGCCAGCAGCTTACGACAGGGTGGGGATGAGCAGTTCTTC.

V and J are TRBV7-2 and TRBJ2-7, with 7 bases fitting TRBD2. V was pared by 5 bases and J by 0 bases, with 10 bases of the junction left unmatched. Germline assignment: CDR1 SGHTA and CDR2 FQGNSA. CDR3 length: 16 amino acids. The CDR3 region is CASSISGFYSSYEQYF. CDR3 coding DNA: TGTGCCAGCAGCATTAGCGGGTTCTACAGCTCCTACGAGCAGTACTTC.

The rearrangement links TRBV10-1 to TRBJ2-7; a weak D match, TRBD1 (6 bases). Germline V gene data show CDR1 as WNHNN and CDR2 as SYGVQD (reference sequence). Deletions cut 8 bases from V and 3 bases from J, with 11 bases between. There are 12 residues in the CDR3. CDR3 in amino acids: CASGQRNYEQYF. Written as DNA, the CDR3 is TGCGCCAGCGGACAGCGAAACTACGAGCAGTACTTC.

The V and J genes are TRBV19 and TRBJ2-2; D is unresolved. Trimming shortened V by 0 bases and J by 12 bases, and 11 bases separated the two germline ends. Per germline, CDR1 LNHDA and CDR2 SQIVND (reference sequence). This CDR3 spans 13 amino acids. The CDR3 loop reads CASSIDRSAKLFF. For the CDR3, the DNA is TGTGCCAGTAGTATAGATAGGTCAGCGAAGCTGTTTTTT.

J is TRBJ2-5 and V is TRBV9; perhaps TRBD2 as D (6 bases). Trimming pared 0 bases from V and 1 base from J, leaving 13 bases between. The germline V gene has CDR1 SGDLS and CDR2 YYNGEE. CDR3 length equals 16 residues. CDR3 sequence (DNA): TGTGCCAGCAGCGTAGCGAGTGGGGGAGGCCAAGAGACCCAGTACTTC. This gives the protein CASSVASGGGQETQYF.

J is TRBJ2-7 and V is TRBV7-9, with a possible D match to TRBD1 (5 bases). The germline V and J ends were trimmed by 1 base and 2 bases, with 12 bases remaining between them. Germline CDR1 and CDR2: SEHNR and FQNEAQ (reference sequence). The CDR3 spans 15 residues. CDR3 protein: CASSLGVGVAYEQYF. CDR3 bases: TGTGCCAGCAGCTTAGGCGTAGGGGTGGCCTACGAGCAGTACTTC.

This rearrangement joins TRBV27 to TRBJ1-6; TRBD1 matches at 7 bases. Germline CDR1 reads MNHEY; CDR2 reads SMNVEV (reference sequence). The V and J ends lost 6 bases and 5 bases, in that order; junction bases with no gene match: 7. CDR3 length: 15 amino acids. For the CDR3, the DNA is TGTGCCAGCAGGAACGTCGGGACAGATAATTCACCCCTCCACTTT. Its protein is CASRNVGTDNSPLHF.

Points on this clone: The junction does not match germline at one end; this may be a read error. The chain links TRBV29-1 to TRBJ2-7; TRBD1 matches 7 bases. The CDR3 runs 12 residues. Germline V gene data show CDR1 as SQVTM and CDR2 as ANQGSEA. The chain's CDR3 is CSVVNPRGFRNF. The CDR3 DNA reads as TGCAGCGTTGTCAATCCCAGGGGGTTTCGTAACTTC.

V is TRBV15 and J is TRBJ1-1, with a possible D match to TRBD1 (6 bases). The V gene's germline CDR1 is LNHNV and CDR2 YYDKDF (reference sequence). The V end lost 0 bases, the J end lost 1 base, and 9 bases lay between the germline ends. The CDR3 runs to 15 residues. The CDR3 DNA reads as TGTGCCACCAGCAGAGATGTGGGGGCGAACACTGAAGCTTTCTTT. Its protein is CATSRDVGANTEAFF.

The DNA of the CDR3 is TGTGCCAGCAGCTCAACACGAGATACGCAGTATTTT. The encoded protein is CASSSTRDTQYF. The chain joins TRBV11-3 to TRBJ2-3; D is unclear. Germline loops: CDR1 SGHNT, CDR2 YENEEA. CDR3 size: 12 residues. The ends were cut back, 4 bases at V and 5 bases at J, with 7 bases in the middle.